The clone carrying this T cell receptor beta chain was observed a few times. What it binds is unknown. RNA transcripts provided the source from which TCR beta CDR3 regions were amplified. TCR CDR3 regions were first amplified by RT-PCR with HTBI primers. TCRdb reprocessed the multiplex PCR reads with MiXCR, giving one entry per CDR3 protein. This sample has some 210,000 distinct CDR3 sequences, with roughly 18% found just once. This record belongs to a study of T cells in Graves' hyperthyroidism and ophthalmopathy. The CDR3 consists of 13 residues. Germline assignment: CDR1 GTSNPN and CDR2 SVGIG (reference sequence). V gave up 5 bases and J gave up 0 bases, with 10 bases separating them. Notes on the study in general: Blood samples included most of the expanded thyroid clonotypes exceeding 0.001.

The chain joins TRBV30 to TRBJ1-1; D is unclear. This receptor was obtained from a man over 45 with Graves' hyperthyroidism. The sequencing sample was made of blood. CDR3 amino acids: CAWSAEMNTEAFF. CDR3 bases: TGTGCCTGGTCCGCAGAAATGAACACTGAAGCTTTCTTT.